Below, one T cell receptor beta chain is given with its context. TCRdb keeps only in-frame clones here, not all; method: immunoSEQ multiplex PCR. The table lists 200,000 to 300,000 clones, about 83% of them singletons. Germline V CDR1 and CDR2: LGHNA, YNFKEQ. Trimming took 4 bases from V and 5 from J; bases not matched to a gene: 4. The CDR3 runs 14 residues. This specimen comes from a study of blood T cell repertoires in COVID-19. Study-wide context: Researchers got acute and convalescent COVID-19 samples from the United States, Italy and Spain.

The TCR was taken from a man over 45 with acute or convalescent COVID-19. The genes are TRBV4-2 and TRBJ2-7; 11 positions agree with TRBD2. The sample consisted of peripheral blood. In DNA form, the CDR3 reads TGTGCCAGCAGCCTTAGGACTAGCGGGCACGAGCAGTACTTC. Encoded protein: CASSLRTSGHEQYF.